The entry below gives a single T cell receptor beta chain sequence along with its context. The antigen this receptor binds is unknown. No qualities accompany the bases; no much larger clone lies one base away. The data originate from a study of blood T cells in healthy people across ages (dated by TCRdb to 2014 to 2015). In the study overall: In model experiments, roughly one uniquely barcoded TCR beta cDNA molecule per two T cells was captured by template switching. To avoid experimental bias, donors of different ages were randomly spread across the sequencing lanes. Donors were grouped into four age groups: young (average roughly 15 years), middle-aged (roughly 38), aged (around 60) and long-lived (less than 85). For two donors (one aged 18 to 30 and one aged 80 or older), the study analyzed two additional independent replicas of 1 million unique cDNA reads from the same blood draw. Age-related changes in TCR beta repertoire diversity were measured in the study by deep sequencing normalized with unique cDNA molecular identifiers. The paper's findings and limits, for the study overall: Because profiling used bulk unsorted PBMCs, naive and antigen-experienced compartments could not be compared conclusively. There was a strong correlation between observed TCR beta diversity and the percentage of naive T cells measured by flow cytometry. Donor CMV infection status was unknown, potentially confounding age-related changes in expanded clonotypes. Observed TCR beta diversity per million T cells fell roughly linearly with age, and a significant reduction was already apparent by age around 39. Compared with the aged group, the long-lived group had more naive CD4+ T cells, fewer expanded clones and increased TCR diversity, a pattern suggesting age selection. Total diversity estimates from one million sequenced T cells were considered lower bounds and underestimates.

Library preparation used 5' RACE. TCRdb records Illumina HiSeq 2500 as the sequencer. The second PCR ran for about 7 to 11 cycles and used a J-beta primer mix along with a sample-barcoded 5' primer. A unique molecular identifier was introduced onto each TCR beta cDNA molecule by a template-switch 5' adaptor carrying 12 random nucleotides. Each sample yielded at least 2.5 million CDR3-containing paired-end reads. All of the RNA was converted into first-strand cDNA using the Mint cDNA synthesis kit, with a TRBC-specific oligonucleotide serving as the primer. After uracil-DNA glycosylase treatment, a first 18-cycle PCR used universal primers M1SS and BC2_uni_R on all cDNA. Under the source paper's analysis protocol: For normalization, 1 million high-quality reads were randomly selected from each sample, with every read carrying a distinct molecular identifier. Reads sharing molecular identifiers were discarded rather than binned into consensus sequences. MiTCR, set to a Q25 quality threshold and the strictest error-elimination algorithm, was used for CDR3 identification, clonotype clustering and error correction. Lower-bound total TCR beta diversity was estimated with a nonparametric unseen species model using Euler transformation. TCRdb reran the public reads through fastp at Q25 and MiXCR, keeping productive beta chains. Merged by CDR3 protein, the rows form single entries marked with the most common genes and DNA. These V and J calls are TCRdb output, not the study's own analysis. This sample is represented by about 970,000 distinct CDR3 sequences; roughly half of them were singletons. Together, the top ten hold about 20% of the sample.

The donors were some 36 Caucasian individuals from Russia, aged about 6 to 95 years, who were systemically healthy. Each donor gave 8 to 10 milliliters of peripheral blood, collected into EDTA-treated Vacutainer tubes. PBMCs were isolated by Ficoll-Paque density-gradient centrifugation, with at least 7 million obtained per sample. Trizol reagent was used to extract total RNA from PBMCs, with at least 5 micrograms per sample. For every donor, an aliquot of PBMCs went through flow cytometry to measure the percentages of naive CD45RAhigh/CD27high T cells. Including the terminal cysteine and phenylalanine, the CDR3 comprises 17 residues. Solely the CDR3 DNA is kept, with 51 bases framed from the first base. The germline V gene yields MNHNS for CDR1 and SASEGT for CDR2. V loses 6 bases of germline sequence and J loses 0 bases, and the interval between the two ends is 15 bases.

The chain is made from TRBV6-1 and TRBJ1-6; no D gene is confidently identified. This clonotype was sampled from an older woman in good health. The sequenced sample consisted of blood. The sequence in DNA is TGTGCCAGCAGCTTTGACCGGACGAGCTCCTATAATTCACCCCTCCACTTT. It translates to CASSFDRTSSYNSPLHF.